The TCR beta chain under discussion was sequenced for a study of T cells after yellow fever vaccination. TCRdb ran MiXCR on the 5' RACE reads and lists one entry per CDR3 protein. This repertoire shows under 550,000 distinct CDR3 sequences, roughly a fifth found once; its top ten account for 15% to 20%. Looked up from germline, CDR1 is SGHAT and CDR2 is FQDESV (reference sequence). Trimming removed 3 bases from V and 3 bases from J; junction bases left unmatched: 12. The CDR3 has 18 amino acids. The TCR originated in a man aged 18 to 29 who received the YFV17D yellow fever vaccine. V usage is TRBV11-1 and J usage is TRBJ2-2; TRBD2 matches at 8 bases. Sequencing used PBMCs, obtained roughly 20 days after the first yellow fever vaccination. CDR3 amino acids: CASSFPRMTSVDTGELFF. CDR3 sequence (DNA): TGTGCCAGCAGCTTTCCGCGAATGACTAGCGTGGACACCGGGGAGCTGTTTTTT. The full variable domain, completed using reference TRBV11-1 and TRBJ2-2, is EAEVAQSPRYKITEKSQAVAFWCDPISGHATLYWYRQILGQGPELLVQFQDESVVDDSQLPKDRFSAERLKGVDSTLKIQPAELGDSAMYLCASSFPRMTSVDTGELFFGEGSRLTVL.